The 15 T cell receptor beta chains in this list originate from one sample, sequenced in a study of blood T cells in healthy people across ages (dated by TCRdb to the mid-2010s). Library prep was done by 5' RACE. Sequencing was carried out with an Illumina HiSeq 2500. A second roughly 7 to 12 cycle PCR used a sample-barcoded 5' primer and a J-beta primer mix. Starting from the raw public reads, TCRdb applied fastp trimming at Q25, assembled clones with MiXCR and retained in-frame beta chains. Rows with a matching CDR3 protein are joined into one entry that keeps the most common DNA and genes. The sample table lists approximately 900,000 distinct CDR3 sequences, just under 30% of them with a count of one. Jointly, the top ten make up approximately 10% of the sample. This same sample was also taken into another study, of T cells of mothers and their children.

The sample taken for sequencing was blood. The receptor source for this set is a middle-aged woman in good health.

The chain has TRBV20-1 and TRBJ1-5; D unresolved. This CDR3 is 14 amino acids long. The germline CDR1 and CDR2 sequences are DFQATT and SNEGSKA (reference sequence). V lost 5 bases to trimming and J lost 4 bases, with 15 bases between them. CDR3 sequence (DNA): TGCAGTGCTGCCCGGTATGCCCCAAATCAGCCCCAGCATTTT. Translating it yields CSAARYAPNQPQHF.

This clonotype was observed a handful of times. The CDR3 DNA reads as TGTGCCACCAGTGACCCAAGGACAGGGGCCAGCCAAGAGACCCAGTACTTC. Its translation: CATSDPRTGASQETQYF. V and J are TRBV24-1 and TRBJ2-5; 9 bases agree with TRBD1. Per the germline V gene, CDR1 is KGHDR and CDR2 is SFDVKD. The CDR3 runs 17 residues. The J segment lost 1 base and the V segment lost 4 bases, leaving 9 bases of the junction unmatched.

The chain joins TRBV4-1 to TRBJ1-3; D perhaps matches TRBD1 (6 bases). The CDR3 runs to 19 residues. The germline gives CDR1 MGHRA, CDR2 YSYEKL. V shed 0 bases and J shed 1 base, with 19 bases lying between them. CDR3 amino acids: CASSQDWTVFLLSGNTIYF. In DNA form, the CDR3 reads TGCGCCAGCAGCCAAGATTGGACAGTGTTTCTCCTGTCTGGAAACACCATATATTTT.

This clonotype was seen repeatedly, ten times or more. This chain links TRBV27 with TRBJ2-5, with 7 bases fitting TRBD1. The CDR3 is made up of 13 amino acids. V shed 6 bases and J 5 bases; nucleotides not matched to a gene: 6. Germline CDR1 and CDR2: MNHEY and SMNVEV (reference sequence). The CDR3 region is CASRGTARETQYF. The CDR3 region has the DNA TGTGCCAGCAGGGGGACAGCTCGGGAGACCCAGTACTTC.

This clonotype was detected only a few times. The chain employs TRBV6-2 or TRBV6-3 and TRBJ2-1, with no clear D. Trimming cost V 6 bases and J 3 bases, with 15 bases left between them. The CDR3 runs 15 residues. Germline CDR1 and CDR2: MNHEY and SVGEGT. CDR3 loop: CASSPLLGVYNEQFF. CDR3 in DNA: TGTGCCAGCAGCCCCCTCCTAGGAGTCTACAATGAGCAGTTCTTC.

As to this clonotype: This could be a read error, since a much larger clone is one nucleotide away. The chain's CDR3 is CASSTRTSGDNNEQFF. The CDR3 DNA reads TGTGCCAGCAGCACCCGGACTAGCGGGGACAACAATGAGCAGTTCTTC. The chain links TRBV9 to TRBJ2-1, with 12 bases lining up with TRBD2. The CDR3 is 16 amino acids. CDR1 is SGDLS and CDR2 is YYNGEE in the germline V gene. J gave up 5 bases and V 4 bases, and 7 bases lay outside the gene matches.

The rearrangement joins TRBV3-1 to TRBJ2-1, with TRBD2 identical over 10 bases. The germline V gene encodes CDR1 LGHDT and CDR2 YNNKEL (reference sequence). V shed 4 bases, J shed 0 bases, and the junction held 6 bases outside the gene matches. The CDR3 totals 17 residues. Here the CDR3 DNA reads TGTGCCAGCAGCCCGCGACTAGCGGGTATCTCCTACAATGAGCAGTTCTTC. Residues: CASSPRLAGISYNEQFF.

The J gene is TRBJ2-7, the V gene TRBV7-2; 9 nucleotides match TRBD2. After removal of 5 bases from V and 5 bases from J, the junction contained 13 bases not matched to a gene. From germline, CDR1 is SGHTA and CDR2 FQGNSA. The CDR3 is 16 residues long. The CDR3, as DNA: TGTGCCAGCAGCCCCGGGGGAAGCGGGGGGACCAACGAGCAGTACTTC. This gives the protein CASSPGGSGGTNEQYF.

This clonotype was counted a few times. This may be a read error, as it is one base from a much larger clone. The V gene is TRBV5-1, the J gene TRBJ2-4, with D possibly called TRBD1 or TRBD2 (5 bases each). This CDR3 has 14 amino acids. From germline, CDR1 is SGHRS and CDR2 YFSETQ. V was cut by 4 bases and J by 8 bases, with 16 bases left in between. CDR3 amino acids: CASSQGRGIDIQYF. CDR3 sequence (DNA): TGCGCCAGCAGCCAGGGACGGGGCATTGACATTCAGTACTTC.

The V call is TRBV10-3, the J call TRBJ1-2; D not certain. Germline V gene data show CDR1 as ENHRY and CDR2 as SYGVKD. This CDR3 region has 13 residues. Trimming stripped 0 bases from V and 8 bases from J, with 10 bases between. The CDR3 sequence: CAISESPINGYTF. The CDR3 bases are TGTGCCATCAGTGAGTCCCCCATAAACGGCTACACCTTC.

This clonotype was seen ten or more times. The J gene is TRBJ2-5, the V gene TRBV28, with D unresolved. This CDR3 region has 13 residues. The V end was cut by 2 bases, the J end by 5 bases, with 9 bases between. Germline assignment: CDR1 MDHEN and CDR2 SYDVKM. CDR3 coding DNA: TGTGCCAGCAGTTTACGAACGACGGAGACCCAGTACTTC. The encoded protein is CASSLRTTETQYF. Drawing the rest from reference TRBV28 and TRBJ2-5, the complete variable domain is DVKVTQSSRYLVKRTGEKVFLECVQDMDHENMFWYRQDPGLGLRLIYFSYDVKMKEKGDIPEGYSVSREKKERFSLILESASTNQTSMYLCASSLRTTETQYFGPGTRLLVL.

This clonotype was seen more than once but under ten times. V gene TRBV7-2 combines with J gene TRBJ2-3, with TRBD2 identical over 12 bases. V shed 6 bases, J shed 6 bases, and the junction held 10 bases outside the gene matches. Germline V gives CDR1 SGHTA, CDR2 FQGNSA. The CDR3 has 16 amino acids. In DNA, the CDR3 is TGTGCCAGCAGTTCCAACCCTGGGACTAGCGGGGATACGCAGTATTTT. Encoded protein: CASSSNPGTSGDTQYF.

The CDR3: CASNRDGKSNQPQHF. In DNA, the CDR3 is TGTGCCAGCAACCGGGACGGGAAAAGCAATCAGCCCCAGCATTTT. V is TRBV6-1 and J is TRBJ1-5; maybe TRBD1 (5 bases). Germline V gives CDR1 MNHNS, CDR2 SASEGT. The length of the CDR3 is 15 residues. Trimming shortened V by 7 bases and J by 1 base, and 14 bases separated the two germline ends.

V and J are TRBV6-5 and TRBJ1-1; TRBD1 is a possible D gene (6 bases). Deletions cut 6 bases from V and 6 bases from J, with 14 bases between. Germline values: CDR1 MNHEY, CDR2 SVGAGI. The CDR3 consists of 13 residues. This CDR3 is CASSPAQGAEAFF. The CDR3 nucleotides read TGTGCCAGCAGCCCGGCACAGGGCGCTGAAGCTTTCTTT.

V and J are TRBV7-2 and TRBJ2-1, with 14 bases that match TRBD2. The CDR3 runs to 18 residues. Trimming took 0 bases from V and 7 from J; bases not matched to a gene: 8. Germline lookup yields CDR1 SGHTA and CDR2 FQGNSA. CDR3 in DNA: TGTGCCAGCAGCTTAGCCGAGGGACTAGCGGGGGAAAGGAATGAGCAGTTCTTC. This sequence encodes CASSLAEGLAGERNEQFF.